Listed here are 20 T cell receptor beta chains from one sample, sequenced in a study of blood T cell repertoires in COVID-19. Sequencing was performed with immunoSEQ multiplex PCR; in TCRdb, only in-frame clones are kept and a portion is missing. The sample holds tens of thousands of clones, approximately 86% seen once. Sequences were obtained from peripheral blood. The receptors originated from a woman aged 80 or over in a cohort sampled during active or convalescent COVID-19.

This chain uses TRBV10-2 with TRBJ2-7, with 10 bases fitting TRBD2. Looked up from germline, CDR1 is WSHSY and CDR2 is SAAADI. V gave up 6 bases and J gave up 6 bases; unmatched junction bases: 5. This CDR3 spans 13 amino acids. CDR3 sequence reads: CASSPGLASEQYV. Written as DNA, the CDR3 is TGCGCCAGCAGCCCGGGACTAGCGAGCGAGCAGTACGTC.

This chain uses TRBV4-2 with TRBJ2-3; 11 bases align to TRBD2. Trimming removed 3 bases from V and 3 bases from J; junction bases left unmatched: 8. CDR3 length equals 17 residues. Germline V CDR1 and CDR2: LGHNA, YNFKEQ. The CDR3 nucleotides are TGTGCCAGCAGCCAGGACGATCGACTAGCGGGGACAGATACGCAGTATTTT. This codes for CASSQDDRLAGTDTQYF.

The rearrangement uses TRBV30 and TRBJ2-5, with D uncertain. Trimming left V 5 bases short and J 4 bases short, with 14 bases between. The CDR3 sequence is 13 residues long. Germline assignment: CDR1 GTSNPN and CDR2 SVGIG (reference sequence). The CDR3 bases are TGTGCCTGGGGGCGCCTCTTCGGAGAGACCCAGTACTTC. Protein: CAWGRLFGETQYF.

The chain uses TRBV20-1 and TRBJ2-1; tentative D call: TRBD2 (5 bases). The CDR3 spans 19 residues. V was shortened by 3 bases and J by 5 bases, with 29 bases between the two germline ends. Germline CDR1 reads DFQATT; CDR2 reads SNEGSKA (reference sequence). CDR3 DNA sequence: TGCAGTGCTAGTGGCGGGCCAAGACCCCAACCAGAAGGAGACAATGAGCAGTTCTTC. As protein: CSASGGPRPQPEGDNEQFF.

CDR3 sequence: CASSPRGRGNSNQPQHF. Here the CDR3 DNA reads TGTGCCAGCAGCCCCAGGGGGCGAGGAAATAGCAATCAGCCCCAGCATTTT. This sequence joins TRBV4-2 and TRBJ1-5; TRBD1 aligns across 8 bases. V shed 4 bases and J 0 bases; nucleotides not matched to a gene: 8. The CDR3 is made up of 17 amino acids. CDR1 and CDR2 from the germline V gene are LGHNA and YNFKEQ.

J is TRBJ1-6 and V is TRBV6-6; 7 positions agree with TRBD1. Germline V CDR1 and CDR2: MNHNY, SVGAGI (reference sequence). The CDR3 contains 14 residues. With V trimmed by 6 bases and J by 8 bases, 7 bases remained unmatched. The CDR3 DNA sequence: TGTGCCAGCAGGTACAGGGGTTTAGATTCACCCCTCCACTTT. Translating it yields CASRYRGLDSPLHF.

This sequence joins TRBV3-1 (or the pseudogene TRBV3-2) and TRBJ1-1, with a weak D call TRBD1 (5 bases). Germline CDR1 LGHDT, CDR2 YNNKEL (reference sequence). This CDR3 is 16 amino acids long. V lost 0 bases and J 3 bases, leaving 14 bases between the germline ends. In nucleotides, the CDR3 is TGTGCCAGCAGCCAAGATCACGCGGCAGGGCACACTGAAGCTTTCTTT. Its protein product is CASSQDHAAGHTEAFF.

This chain joins TRBV18 and TRBJ2-3, with TRBD1 matching over 7 bases. This CDR3 comprises 12 residues. Germline CDR1 reads KGHSH; CDR2 reads LQKENI. The V and J ends lost 6 bases and 4 bases, in that order; junction bases with no gene match: 1. The CDR3 reads CASSQGADTQYF. DNA for the CDR3: TGTGCCAGCTCGCAGGGGGCAGATACGCAGTATTTT.

The chain carries TRBV18 and TRBJ1-6, with TRBD1 matching 9 bases. Trimming cost V 3 bases and J 5 bases; bases outside gene matches: 2. CDR1 is KGHSH, CDR2 LQKENI, per germline. CDR3 length: 15 residues. In DNA form, the CDR3 reads TGTGCCAGCTCACCGGGACAGGGAAATAATTCACCCCTCCACTTT. Protein product: CASSPGQGNNSPLHF.

CDR3 loop: CATSGIEGTGGIYGYTF. CDR3 bases: TGTGCCACCAGTGGTATTGAGGGGACAGGGGGAATCTATGGCTACACCTTC. The chain carries TRBV24-1 and TRBJ1-2; 11 bases line up with TRBD1. This CDR3 comprises 17 residues. Germline trimming cut 5 bases from V and 4 bases from J; bases unmatched to any gene: 11. Germline values: CDR1 KGHDR, CDR2 SFDVKD.

The chain joins TRBV10-3 to TRBJ1-3; TRBD1 matches 8 bases. The CDR3 totals 16 residues. Germline CDR1 ENHRY, CDR2 SYGVKD. After removal of 4 bases from V and 3 bases from J, the junction contained 8 bases not matched to a gene. CDR3 protein: CAISVSETGVGNTIYF. The CDR3 DNA is TGTGCCATCAGTGTGTCGGAGACAGGGGTTGGAAACACCATATATTTT.

V and J are TRBV9 and TRBJ1-4; no reliable D call. Germline CDR1 and CDR2: SGDLS and YYNGEE. The V gene lost 0 bases and the J gene lost 5 bases, with 14 bases spanning the gap. The CDR3 sequence is 16 residues long. CDR3 DNA sequence: TGTGCCAGCAGCGTAGTCCGAGGAGAGAGAAATGAAAAACTGTTTTTT. This sequence encodes CASSVVRGERNEKLFF.

V and J are TRBV18 and TRBJ2-3; 7 bases line up with TRBD2. This CDR3 region has 16 residues. With 3 bases clipped from V and 4 bases from J, the junction kept 10 bases outside the gene matches. Per the germline V gene, CDR1 is KGHSH and CDR2 is LQKENI. CDR3 amino acids: CASSPSGGSRADTQYF. The CDR3, as DNA: TGTGCCAGCTCACCGAGCGGCGGGAGTAGGGCAGATACGCAGTATTTT.

The genes are TRBV27 and TRBJ1-5; 7 bases map to TRBD1. The CDR3 consists of 15 residues. V gave up 6 bases and J gave up 3 bases; unmatched junction bases: 8. Germline values: CDR1 MNHEY, CDR2 SMNVEV (reference sequence). The CDR3 DNA reads as TGTGCCAGCAGCGACACAGGGGTAATCAATCAGCCCCAGCATTTT. Protein: CASSDTGVINQPQHF.

The gene calls are TRBV7-9 and TRBJ1-1; D gene ambiguous. Germline V gives CDR1 SEHNR, CDR2 FQNEAQ (reference sequence). The CDR3 sequence is 12 residues long. Trimming removed 2 bases from V and 7 bases from J, with 8 bases in between. The CDR3 loop is CASSLIAYEAFF. Written as DNA, the CDR3 is TGTGCCAGCAGCTTAATCGCCTATGAAGCTTTCTTT.

This rearrangement joins TRBV27 to TRBJ1-1; no clear D. The CDR3 totals 14 residues. Germline values: CDR1 MNHEY, CDR2 SMNVEV (reference sequence). V lost 3 bases and J lost 3, with 11 bases in between. CDR3 DNA sequence: TGTGCCAGCAGTTTGGACGGGCGGGACACTGAAGCTTTCTTT. Translated: CASSLDGRDTEAFF.

This clone was found a few times. The V gene is TRBV10-3, the J gene TRBJ1-2, with no clear D. The CDR3 has 15 amino acids. The germline V gene encodes CDR1 ENHRY and CDR2 SYGVKD. V was shortened by 0 bases and J by 4 bases, with 12 bases between the two germline ends. In nucleotides, the CDR3 is TGTGCCATCAGTGAGTCGACTTACGGAACCTATGGCTACACCTTC. Protein product: CAISESTYGTYGYTF.

This clone was seen a single time. Here the CDR3 DNA reads TGCAGCGTCCATACCCGGGACAGGGCCCTTGGTGGCTACACCTTC. Translated, it gives CSVHTRDRALGGYTF. The chain is built from TRBV29-1 and TRBJ1-2; TRBD1 matches 9 bases. This CDR3 is 15 amino acids long. Germline-derived CDR1 and CDR2 are SQVTM and ANQGSEA. Losses at the gene ends were 6 bases for V and 7 bases for J; bases not matched to a gene: 15.

This clone was counted a single time. The CDR3 DNA follows: TGTGCCAGCAGGAGACAGGGTCGGCAGCCCCAGCATTTT. Protein sequence: CASRRQGRQPQHF. The gene calls are TRBV28 and TRBJ1-5; 7 bases align to TRBD1. The germline V gene encodes CDR1 MDHEN and CDR2 SYDVKM. V gave up 6 bases and J gave up 7 bases; unmatched junction bases: 6. The CDR3 is 13 residues long.

The genes are TRBV7-9 and TRBJ2-2; TRBD2 matches at 10 bases. From germline, CDR1 is SEHNR and CDR2 FQNEAQ (reference sequence). Trimming cost V 2 bases and J 4 bases; bases outside gene matches: 7. This CDR3 is built from 17 residues. The CDR3 DNA reads as TGTGCCAGCAGCTTACCTAGCGGGAGAAGGGGCACCGGGGAGCTGTTTTTT. Translation: CASSLPSGRRGTGELFF.